This TCR beta chain was sequenced for a study of cytomegalovirus exposure and HLA in healthy donors. Trimming took 4 bases from V and 4 from J; bases not matched to a gene: 6. The CDR3 is 15 amino acids. From germline, CDR1 is SGDLS and CDR2 YYNGEE. The primer mix had 60 Vbeta and 13 Jbeta primers. The assay was immunoSEQ multiplex PCR, and TCRdb's table has in-frame clones only and misses some. Listed are 80,000 to 100,000 clones; about 0.6% falls within the top ten. On this clone: Its antigen is not identified.

General observations from the study: Per a later analysis, HLA-associated TCR beta chains showed more clonal expansion than other, equally common TCR beta chains. Most likely, a cluster of highly shared sequence variants arose as a sequencing artifact.

The sample comprised PBMCs. The chain carries TRBV9 and TRBJ2-3; 10 bases fit TRBD2. The clonotype was recovered from a man aged 45 to 65 in good health and CMV-seronegative. The CDR3 nucleotides are TGTGCCAGCAGCCTGAGCGGGGGGGCCGCAGATACGCAGTATTTT. Translated: CASSLSGGAADTQYF.